A selection of T cell receptor beta chains follows, all from one sample in a study of neurological immune-mediated disorders. TCRdb ran MiXCR on the 5' RACE reads and lists one entry per CDR3 protein. Here the sample spans tens of thousands of distinct CDR3 sequences, 3% to 4% being singletons. The specimen sequenced was PBMCs. The receptors stem from a woman between 45 and 60 years old with multiple sclerosis. Both conserved end residues are trimmed from each CDR3. Each record gives: V gene, J gene, CDR3 protein.

>TRBV11-2|TRBJ1-2
ASSLDIRQGHGYT
>TRBV12-3/TRBV12-4|TRBJ2-7
ASSPPRDRNEQY
>TRBV7-9|TRBJ2-3
ASPEADTQY
>TRBV5-1|TRBJ1-1
ASSSGQGLGTEAF
>TRBV12-3/TRBV12-4|TRBJ2-3
ASSPGTGSTDTQY
>TRBV4-3|TRBJ2-7
ASSQAGTGSHEQY
>TRBV9|TRBJ2-3
ASSLQYSGTADTQY
>TRBV10-3|TRBJ2-2
AISEGRNTGELF
>TRBV20-1|TRBJ2-2
SATIGQYTGELF
>TRBV12-3/TRBV12-4|TRBJ2-4
ASSTLALAKNIQY
>TRBV3-1|TRBJ2-1
ASSRPGTYNEQF
>TRBV4-2|TRBJ1-1
ASSPSLNGNTEAF
>TRBV11-2|TRBJ1-2
ASSLERGTIGYT